This is a list of T cell receptor beta chains from one sample in a study of Ad26.COV2.S vaccination and SARS-CoV-2 variants. Here immunoSEQ multiplex PCR was the method, and the copy in TCRdb shows in-frame clones only, minus some. The table includes around 250,000 clones, approximately 89% detected once. The sample in question was peripheral blood, obtained in a trial of Ad26.COV2.S vaccine versus placebo. The receptors shown here come from a person between 18 and 59 years old who received the Ad26.COV2.S COVID-19 vaccine or a placebo. CDR3s include the opening cysteine and the closing phenylalanine or tryptophan. The D gene is left open where the match is weak. Rows may omit the clone size; those that give it use once, few, many or a size class.

j_gene: TRBJ1-4
d_gene: -
abundance: -
v_gene: TRBV7-8
CDR3nt: TGTGCCAGCAGCTTGTCTTCCAGGGAGGAAAAACTGTTTTTT
CDR3aa: CASSLSSREEKLFF

j_gene: TRBJ2-1
d_gene: TRBD2
abundance: -
v_gene: TRBV2
CDR3nt: TGTGCCAGCAGCGCTGGGACTAGCGGGAGAGTAAATGAGCAGTTCTTC
CDR3aa: CASSAGTSGRVNEQFF

j_gene: TRBJ1-2
d_gene: -
abundance: -
v_gene: TRBV11-2
CDR3nt: TGTGCCAGCAGCCTGCGGGCCGGAGCGGACTATGGCTACACCTTC
CDR3aa: CASSLRAGADYGYTF

j_gene: TRBJ1-5
d_gene: -
abundance: once
v_gene: TRBV5-1
CDR3nt: TGCGCCAGCAGCTTTATGCCAGACTATAGCAATCAGCCCCAGCATTTT
CDR3aa: CASSFMPDYSNQPQHF

j_gene: TRBJ1-2
d_gene: -
abundance: -
v_gene: TRBV7-9
CDR3nt: TGTGCCAGCAGCTTATCCAGAAGCGATGGCTACACCTTC
CDR3aa: CASSLSRSDGYTF

j_gene: TRBJ1-1
d_gene: -
abundance: few
v_gene: TRBV19
CDR3nt: TGTGCCAGTAGTGGAGGGGTGAATGAAGCTTTCTTT
CDR3aa: CASSGGVNEAFF

j_gene: TRBJ2-7
d_gene: -
abundance: -
v_gene: TRBV21-1
CDR3nt: TGTGCCAGCAGCTTAGGGGCTAGCGGGAGATCCTACGAGCAGTACTTC
CDR3aa: CASSLGASGRSYEQYF

j_gene: TRBJ1-1
d_gene: TRBD1
abundance: -
v_gene: TRBV5-1
CDR3nt: TGCGCCAGCAGCACCCGGGGTCACAGGGGAAACACTGAAGCTTTCTTT
CDR3aa: CASSTRGHRGNTEAFF

j_gene: TRBJ1-4
d_gene: TRBD1
abundance: -
v_gene: TRBV4-3
CDR3nt: TGCGCCAGCAGCCAAACTGACAGGGAAACTAATGAAAAACTGTTTTTT
CDR3aa: CASSQTDRETNEKLFF

j_gene: TRBJ1-1
d_gene: -
abundance: -
v_gene: TRBV27
CDR3nt: TGTGCCAGCAGTTCTCCGGGGCTGAACACTGAAGCTTTCTTT
CDR3aa: CASSSPGLNTEAFF

j_gene: TRBJ1-2
d_gene: -
abundance: -
v_gene: TRBV28
CDR3nt: TGTGCCAGCAGGACCCTTAAGACCGGCTATGGCTACACCTTC
CDR3aa: CASRTLKTGYGYTF

j_gene: TRBJ1-4
d_gene: TRBD1
abundance: -
v_gene: TRBV9
CDR3nt: TGTGCCAGCAGCGCGGGACAGGGAAACAATGAGCAACTGTTTTTT
CDR3aa: CASSAGQGNNEQLFF

j_gene: TRBJ1-2
d_gene: -
abundance: -
v_gene: TRBV5-1
CDR3nt: TGCGCCAGCAGCTTGGCCTCTTTTATCGATGGCTACACCTTC
CDR3aa: CASSLASFIDGYTF

j_gene: TRBJ1-1
d_gene: -
abundance: -
v_gene: TRBV11-2
CDR3nt: TGTGCCAGCAGCTCTGGGGAGGGGTTCACTGAAGCTTTCTTT
CDR3aa: CASSSGEGFTEAFF

j_gene: TRBJ2-7
d_gene: -
abundance: many
v_gene: TRBV3-1/TRBV3-2
CDR3nt: TGTGCCAGCAGCCATTCGGAAAAGTCCTACGAGCAGTACTTC
CDR3aa: CASSHSEKSYEQYF

j_gene: TRBJ1-3
d_gene: -
abundance: -
v_gene: TRBV5-4
CDR3nt: TGTGCCAGCAGCTCCGCAGGGTACTCTGGAAACACCATATATTTT
CDR3aa: CASSSAGYSGNTIYF

j_gene: TRBJ1-5
d_gene: -
abundance: -
v_gene: TRBV10-3
CDR3nt: TGTGCCATCAGTGACTCGATGGGAGGTTATCAGCCCCAGCATTTT
CDR3aa: CAISDSMGGYQPQHF

j_gene: TRBJ1-5
d_gene: -
abundance: -
v_gene: TRBV10-3
CDR3nt: TGTGCCACACGAAAAAGTGGACAGAGCAATCAGCCCCAGCATTTT
CDR3aa: CATRKSGQSNQPQHF

j_gene: TRBJ1-2
d_gene: -
abundance: once
v_gene: TRBV11-2
CDR3nt: TGTGCCAGCAGCTCCGGAGTCTATGGCTACACCTTC
CDR3aa: CASSSGVYGYTF

j_gene: TRBJ1-3
d_gene: -
abundance: -
v_gene: TRBV2
CDR3nt: TGTGCCAGCAGTGACGACATTGCTTCTGGAAACACCATATATTTT
CDR3aa: CASSDDIASGNTIYF

j_gene: TRBJ2-1
d_gene: -
abundance: once
v_gene: TRBV6-1
CDR3nt: TGTGCCAGCAGTGAATGGGAGAGTGAGCAGTTCTTC
CDR3aa: CASSEWESEQFF

j_gene: TRBJ1-2
d_gene: TRBD1
abundance: -
v_gene: TRBV6-5
CDR3nt: TGTGCCAGCAGTTCACAGGGGGCGAGTGGCTACACCTTC
CDR3aa: CASSSQGASGYTF

j_gene: TRBJ1-1
d_gene: -
abundance: -
v_gene: TRBV18
CDR3nt: TGTGCCAGCTCACCACGAAGCAGGGACACTGAAGCTTTCTTT
CDR3aa: CASSPRSRDTEAFF

j_gene: TRBJ1-1
d_gene: TRBD1
abundance: -
v_gene: TRBV19
CDR3nt: TGTGCCAGTAGTACCACAGGGGCTAATGGAGCTTTCTTT
CDR3aa: CASSTTGANGAFF

j_gene: TRBJ2-3
d_gene: -
abundance: -
v_gene: TRBV10-2
CDR3nt: TGCGCCAGCACCGGCCTCCGGGACCCTTGGACCGATACGCAGTATTTT
CDR3aa: CASTGLRDPWTDTQYF

j_gene: TRBJ2-2
d_gene: -
abundance: -
v_gene: TRBV5-1
CDR3nt: TGCGCCAGCAGCTACCGGACAACGAACACCGGGGAGCTGTTTTTT
CDR3aa: CASSYRTTNTGELFF

j_gene: TRBJ1-2
d_gene: -
abundance: -
v_gene: TRBV3-1/TRBV3-2
CDR3nt: TGTGCCAGCAGCCCAAATGCCGGGACCAGCTATGGCTACACCTTC
CDR3aa: CASSPNAGTSYGYTF

j_gene: TRBJ2-1
d_gene: TRBD2
abundance: -
v_gene: TRBV6-1
CDR3nt: TGTGCCAGCAGTGAGCCGGGACTAGCGACCGATGAGCAGTTCTTC
CDR3aa: CASSEPGLATDEQFF

j_gene: TRBJ2-5
d_gene: -
abundance: -
v_gene: TRBV27
CDR3nt: TGTGCCAGCAGTTTACAAGAGACCCAGTACTTC
CDR3aa: CASSLQETQYF

j_gene: TRBJ1-2
d_gene: TRBD1
abundance: -
v_gene: TRBV27
CDR3nt: TGTGCCAGCAGTTATTTGGGACAGGGGGGCAATAACTATGGCTACACCTTC
CDR3aa: CASSYLGQGGNNYGYTF

j_gene: TRBJ2-7
d_gene: -
abundance: -
v_gene: TRBV7-2
CDR3nt: TGTGCCAGCAGCCCCGGGGGGACAAGTTCCTACGAGCAGTACTTC
CDR3aa: CASSPGGTSSYEQYF

j_gene: TRBJ1-3
d_gene: TRBD1
abundance: -
v_gene: TRBV30
CDR3nt: TGTGCCTGGAGCGCCGGGACAGGGGCTGGAAACACCATATATTTT
CDR3aa: CAWSAGTGAGNTIYF

j_gene: TRBJ1-6
d_gene: -
abundance: -
v_gene: TRBV23-1
CDR3nt: TGCGCCAGCAGTCCGCGGGAGGGAACCAATTCACCCCTCCACTTT
CDR3aa: CASSPREGTNSPLHF

j_gene: TRBJ2-7
d_gene: -
abundance: -
v_gene: TRBV6-5
CDR3nt: TGTGCCGGAGGGGGCTCCTACGAGCAGTACTTC
CDR3aa: CAGGGSYEQYF

j_gene: TRBJ1-2
d_gene: TRBD1
abundance: once
v_gene: TRBV11-2
CDR3nt: TGTGCCAGCAGCTCCCGGGACAGGGTTCCGGGCTACACCTTC
CDR3aa: CASSSRDRVPGYTF

j_gene: TRBJ1-6
d_gene: -
abundance: -
v_gene: TRBV30
CDR3nt: TGTGCCTGGAGTGTAGTTTCCCAGAGCGTCTATAATTCACCCCTCCACTTT
CDR3aa: CAWSVVSQSVYNSPLHF

j_gene: TRBJ1-2
d_gene: TRBD1
abundance: -
v_gene: TRBV5-1
CDR3nt: TGCGCCAGCAGCGTGGACAGGGAGGGCTACACCTTC
CDR3aa: CASSVDREGYTF

j_gene: TRBJ2-1
d_gene: -
abundance: -
v_gene: TRBV6-5
CDR3nt: TGTGCCAGCAGTTACGGGGATGAGCAGTTCTTC
CDR3aa: CASSYGDEQFF

j_gene: TRBJ2-5
d_gene: -
abundance: -
v_gene: TRBV5-6
CDR3nt: TGTGCCAGCAGCTTGGGCAAGCCGGAGACCCAGTACTTC
CDR3aa: CASSLGKPETQYF

j_gene: TRBJ1-5
d_gene: -
abundance: few
v_gene: TRBV14
CDR3nt: TGTGCCAGCAGCCAAGGAGGGGTCCAGCCCCAGCATTTT
CDR3aa: CASSQGGVQPQHF

j_gene: TRBJ1-1
d_gene: TRBD1
abundance: -
v_gene: TRBV3-1/TRBV3-2
CDR3nt: TGTGCCAGCAGCCACGACAGGGGGAGCGCTTTCTTT
CDR3aa: CASSHDRGSAFF

j_gene: TRBJ1-3
d_gene: TRBD1
abundance: -
v_gene: TRBV6-5
CDR3nt: TGTGCCAGCACCAAGACAGGGGGCATGTCTACCACCATATATTTT
CDR3aa: CASTKTGGMSTTIYF

j_gene: TRBJ1-2
d_gene: -
abundance: -
v_gene: TRBV7-9
CDR3nt: TGTGCCAGCAGTAGACAGCCACGAGTCTATGGCTACACCTTC
CDR3aa: CASSRQPRVYGYTF

j_gene: TRBJ1-4
d_gene: TRBD1
abundance: -
v_gene: TRBV25-1
CDR3nt: TGTGCCAGCACCGGGACAGGGCATGAAAAACTGTTTTTT
CDR3aa: CASTGTGHEKLFF

j_gene: TRBJ1-5
d_gene: -
abundance: -
v_gene: TRBV6-6
CDR3nt: TGTGCCAGCGAACAGGGAGGAACTAGTCAGCCCCAGCATTTT
CDR3aa: CASEQGGTSQPQHF

j_gene: TRBJ2-5
d_gene: -
abundance: -
v_gene: TRBV5-6
CDR3nt: TGTGCCAGCAGAGCGCTAGGAGAGACCCAGTACTTC
CDR3aa: CASRALGETQYF

j_gene: TRBJ2-7
d_gene: TRBD2
abundance: -
v_gene: TRBV6-2/TRBV6-3
CDR3nt: TGTGCCAGCAGTTCTCCGGGACTAGCGGGAGGCGAGCAGTACTTC
CDR3aa: CASSSPGLAGGEQYF

j_gene: TRBJ1-2
d_gene: -
abundance: -
v_gene: TRBV20-1
CDR3nt: TGCAGTGCTAGTGGTAGGGGGGTAGGCTACACCTTC
CDR3aa: CSASGRGVGYTF

j_gene: TRBJ2-1
d_gene: TRBD2
abundance: -
v_gene: TRBV7-2
CDR3nt: TGTGCCAGCAGCCGCCCAAGTAACCCTAGCGGGGAATACAATGAGCAGTTCTTC
CDR3aa: CASSRPSNPSGEYNEQFF

j_gene: TRBJ2-5
d_gene: -
abundance: -
v_gene: TRBV28
CDR3nt: TGTGCCAGCAGTTCTTATAGGGGGAGAGGAGAGACCCAGTACTTC
CDR3aa: CASSSYRGRGETQYF

j_gene: TRBJ2-1
d_gene: TRBD2
abundance: -
v_gene: TRBV29-1
CDR3nt: TGCAGCGTTGAAGATTCAGGACTAGCGAACCCTTGGGATGAGCAGTTCTTC
CDR3aa: CSVEDSGLANPWDEQFF

j_gene: TRBJ1-2
d_gene: -
abundance: -
v_gene: TRBV11-3
CDR3nt: TGTGCCAGCAGCTTAGGCAACTGCTATGGCTACACCTTC
CDR3aa: CASSLGNCYGYTF

j_gene: TRBJ1-5
d_gene: -
abundance: -
v_gene: TRBV5-1
CDR3nt: TGCGCCAGCAGCTTGGGCTTGACAGGAGCGAATCAGCCCCAGCATTTT
CDR3aa: CASSLGLTGANQPQHF

j_gene: TRBJ2-1
d_gene: -
abundance: -
v_gene: TRBV5-1
CDR3nt: TGCGCCAGCAGCCCCCGTTGGGTTGGTGCAATCAATGAGCAGTTCTTC
CDR3aa: CASSPRWVGAINEQFF

j_gene: TRBJ2-1
d_gene: -
abundance: -
v_gene: TRBV3-1/TRBV3-2
CDR3nt: TGTGCCAGCGGCCCAGGGTTATCCTACAATGAGCAGTTCTTC
CDR3aa: CASGPGLSYNEQFF